This is a list of T cell receptor beta chains from one sample in a study of regulatory T cells in long-lasting Graves disease. TCRdb fed the multiplex PCR reads into MiXCR, producing one record per CDR3 protein. The repertoire consists of 450,000 to 700,000 distinct CDR3 sequences, with 13% occurring once and the leading ten covering 8.5% to 10%. This sample also appeared in a second study, on T cells in Graves' hyperthyroidism and ophthalmopathy.

The starting material was peripheral blood mononuclear cells (PBMCs), obtained at new diagnosis, from a patient treated with antithyroid drugs. All receptors derive from a man aged 30 to 45 with Graves disease. Each CDR3 is given without its conserved first and last residue. Each record gives: CDR3 protein, J gene, CDR3 length, D gene, clone size, V gene. The D gene is left open where the match is weak. Some rows mark clone size as missing; the rest say once, few, many or name a class of expanded clone.

SPREGPNTEAF | TRBJ1-1 | 11 | . | . | TRBV20-1
AWSNRDREGYT | TRBJ1-2 | 11 | TRBD1 | few | TRBV30
ASSQGVQGSDTQY | TRBJ2-3 | 13 | . | . | TRBV3-1
ASTGDYYGYT | TRBJ1-2 | 10 | . | . | TRBV27
ASSDRTGRGKLF | TRBJ1-4 | 12 | TRBD1 | few | TRBV10-2
ASSFGDTLGADTQY | TRBJ2-3 | 14 | . | few | TRBV5-1
ASSVGPGTSYGYT | TRBJ1-2 | 13 | . | few | TRBV9
SVFLQGSNQPQH | TRBJ1-5 | 12 | TRBD1 | many | TRBV29-1
SVDTGSGGTQY | . | 11 | . | . | TRBV29-1
ASSMEPSSTEAF | TRBJ1-1 | 12 | . | . | TRBV5-1
SAGGLAPASYNEQF | TRBJ2-1 | 14 | TRBD2 | many | TRBV29-1
SAMTGYNQPQH | TRBJ1-5 | 11 | TRBD1 | many | TRBV20-1
AWSVVGEQY | TRBJ2-7 | 9 | . | many | TRBV30
SAQTSGSNTEQF | TRBJ2-1 | 12 | TRBD2 | many | TRBV20-1
ASSGGDRGFYEQY | TRBJ2-7 | 13 | TRBD1 | few | TRBV7-6
ASSGGTGSEQY | TRBJ2-7 | 11 | TRBD1 | many | TRBV10-1
ASSLDFENTEAF | TRBJ1-1 | 12 | . | few | TRBV11-3
ASSFQSSYNEQF | TRBJ2-1 | 12 | . | . | TRBV5-1
ASSLARDGQNTEAF | TRBJ1-1 | 14 | . | many | TRBV7-6
ATSLAGSGANVLT | TRBJ2-6 | 13 | . | few | TRBV24-1
SVDLGRAGYT | TRBJ1-2 | 10 | . | many | TRBV29-1
ASSTRGPDEKLF | TRBJ1-4 | 12 | . | many | TRBV19
ASSPRLANYEQY | TRBJ2-7 | 12 | TRBD2 | many | TRBV19
ASRFRMASGSDTQY | TRBJ2-3 | 14 | TRBD2 | many | TRBV27
ASSFNTRDTQY | TRBJ2-3 | 11 | . | few | TRBV12-3/TRBV12-4
ASSFGDTNQPQH | TRBJ1-5 | 12 | . | few | TRBV5-1
ASYHPSGNEQF | TRBJ2-1 | 11 | TRBD2 | many | TRBV6-1
ASSLTGGLALNTEAF | TRBJ1-1 | 15 | . | . | TRBV7-3